These 18 T cell receptor beta chains share one sample of origin, sequenced in a study of T cells in Graves' hyperthyroidism and ophthalmopathy. It was RNA transcripts that yielded the amplified TCR beta CDR3 regions. Carried out on the TCR CDR3, a first-round RT-PCR used the HTBI primer set. One entry per CDR3 protein results from TCRdb running MiXCR on the multiplex PCR reads. The sample shows more than 300,000 distinct CDR3 sequences, around 14% of them seen only once. The sequenced sample consisted of blood. The receptors come from a woman aged 55-69 years with Graves' hyperthyroidism.

The table lists this clonotype with many counts. The rearrangement links TRBV5-1 to TRBJ2-1; D unresolved. The CDR3 is made up of 14 amino acids. V was cut by 0 bases and J by 1 base, with 5 bases left in between. Germline V CDR1 and CDR2: SGHRS, YFSETQ. This CDR3 is CASSLDGSYNEQFF. The CDR3 bases are TGCGCCAGCAGCTTGGACGGGTCCTACAATGAGCAGTTCTTC.

V and J are TRBV12-5 and TRBJ2-4; D unclear. Germline V CDR1 and CDR2: LGHNT, FRNRAP. The length of the CDR3 is 21 residues. V was cut by 4 bases and J by 0 bases, with 28 bases left in between. The CDR3 region is CASGYITEAEYATTAKNIQYF. The DNA for the CDR3 is TGTGCTAGTGGTTACATCACAGAGGCGGAGTACGCCACGACAGCCAAAAACATTCAGTACTTC.

J is TRBJ2-2 and V is TRBV24-1; D remains ambiguous. There are 13 residues in the CDR3. CDR1 is KGHDR and CDR2 is SFDVKD in the germline V gene. Trimming removed 9 bases from V and 3 bases from J, with 10 bases in between. CDR3 in DNA: TGTGCCACCTCCCCAGCCTACACCGGGGAGCTGTTTTTT. It encodes CATSPAYTGELFF.

This clonotype was observed a handful of times. The J gene is TRBJ2-2, the V gene TRBV9; the D is unclear. CDR3 length equals 14 residues. With 0 bases removed from V and 2 bases from J, the gap between germline ends came to 5 bases. Germline V lookup: CDR1 SGDLS, CDR2 YYNGEE. The CDR3 bases are TGTGCCAGCAGCGTAGGGGGAAACACCGGGGAGCTGTTTTTT. Protein sequence: CASSVGGNTGELFF.

Concerning this clonotype itself: A much larger clonotype is one base distant, so this may be a read error. The rearrangement joins TRBV7-2 to TRBJ1-2, with D unresolved. The CDR3 totals 13 residues. Germline V gene sequence: CDR1 SGHTA, CDR2 FQGNSA. The CDR3 protein is CVSSPGPHQGYTF. In nucleotides, the CDR3 is TGTGTCAGCAGCCCCGGGCCCCATCAGGGCTACACCTTC.

This clonotype was seen ten or more times. This rearrangement joins TRBV18 to TRBJ1-1, with 11 bases lining up with TRBD1. The CDR3 runs to 13 residues. CDR1 is KGHSH, CDR2 LQKENI, per germline. J was trimmed by 5 bases and V by 6 bases; bases with no gene match: 2. DNA for the CDR3: TGTGCCAGCTCTGGGACAGGGGGAACTGAAGCTTTCTTT. It is translated as CASSGTGGTEAFF.

This clonotype was found many times. The V gene is TRBV6-5, the J gene TRBJ2-3, with D hard to call. Germline CDR1 reads MNHEY; CDR2 reads SVGAGI. Trimming stripped 0 bases from V and 1 base from J, with 5 bases between. The CDR3 contains 14 residues. CDR3 loop: CASSYSSGTDTQYF. As DNA, the CDR3 is TGTGCCAGCAGTTACTCGAGCGGCACAGATACGCAGTATTTT.

This clonotype has ten or more counts. The CDR3 bases are TGTGCCAGCAGTTATCGGGACAGGGGGCGTTACGCAGCAGATACGCAGTATTTT. This encodes CASSYRDRGRYAADTQYF. V usage is TRBV6-5 and J usage is TRBJ2-3, with TRBD1 identical over 12 bases. The CDR3 runs to 18 residues. V was clipped by 3 bases and J by 4 bases; unmatched bases: 11. Germline V gene data show CDR1 as MNHEY and CDR2 as SVGAGI.

This clonotype was detected only once. The rearrangement joins TRBV6-1 to TRBJ1-3; D possibly corresponds to TRBD1 (5 bases). Germline values: CDR1 MNHNS, CDR2 SASEGT. V lost 7 bases and J 1 base, leaving 11 bases between the germline ends. This CDR3 is built from 14 residues. CDR3 in DNA: TGTGCCAGCACCGAGGAGGGGTCTGGAAACACCATATATTTT. Its protein is CASTEEGSGNTIYF.

This clonotype was seen a few times. This sequence joins TRBV12-3 or TRBV12-4 and TRBJ2-6; no definite D call. V was trimmed by 6 bases and J by 1 base, leaving 7 bases between them. The CDR3 spans 14 residues. The CDR3 reads CASRGSSGANVLTF. CDR3 bases: TGTGCCAGCAGGGGCTCTTCTGGGGCCAACGTCCTGACTTTC.

This clonotype was seen ten or more times. The gene calls are TRBV5-1 and TRBJ1-1; tentatively, D is TRBD1 (5 bases). Trimming took 4 bases from V and 6 from J, leaving 13 bases between them. This CDR3 has 13 amino acids. Germline loops: CDR1 SGHRS, CDR2 YFSETQ. CDR3 loop: CASSPGTYSEAFF. The CDR3 DNA is TGCGCCAGCAGCCCCGGGACGTATTCTGAAGCTTTCTTT.

The J gene is TRBJ2-1, the V gene TRBV18; 8 bases agree with TRBD2. V was clipped by 2 bases and J by 1 base; unmatched bases: 13. Germline V gene data show CDR1 as KGHSH and CDR2 as LQKENI. The CDR3 has 19 residues. CDR3 in amino acids: CASSPGPGRAPASYNEQFF. CDR3 in DNA: TGTGCCAGCTCACCAGGTCCCGGGAGGGCCCCAGCATCCTACAATGAGCAGTTCTTC.

This clonotype was counted only a few times. The rearrangement uses TRBV6-1 and TRBJ1-2, with 9 bases that match TRBD1. CDR1 is MNHNS and CDR2 is SASEGT in the germline V gene. CDR3 length: 14 amino acids. V lost 5 bases, J lost 7 bases, and 8 bases stayed unmatched. The CDR3 sequence is CASSRRDRAGGYTF. In DNA, the CDR3 is TGTGCCAGCAGTAGACGGGACAGGGCCGGTGGCTACACCTTC.

The V gene is TRBV3-1, the J gene TRBJ2-1; 11 bases match TRBD2. Germline CDR1 reads LGHDT; CDR2 reads YNNKEL (reference sequence). Trimming took 1 base from V and 3 from J; bases not matched to a gene: 2. The CDR3 has 16 residues. The CDR3 DNA follows: TGTGCCAGCAGCCAAGGTAGCGGGAGGGTCTACAATGAGCAGTTCTTC. Encoded protein: CASSQGSGRVYNEQFF.

This clonotype was picked up many times. The chain uses TRBV7-3 and TRBJ2-2; D is possibly TRBD1 (6 bases). The CDR3 runs 17 residues. Trimming took off 2 bases at V and 6 bases at J, with 19 bases between the two ends. Germline CDR1 and CDR2: SGHTA and FQGTGA. As DNA, the CDR3 is TGTGCCAGCAGCTTAGTTCCGGGACATAGAAATGCCGGGGAGCTGTTTTTT. As protein: CASSLVPGHRNAGELFF.

This clonotype was picked up many times. The gene calls are TRBV5-4 and TRBJ2-5, with a possible D match to TRBD2 (7 bases). The CDR3 is 14 amino acids. Germline CDR1 SGHNT, CDR2 YYREEE (reference sequence). The V end lost 2 bases, the J end lost 3 bases, and 11 bases lay between the germline ends. CDR3 sequence (DNA): TGTGCCAGCAGCTTTGGGGGGGCCGAAGAGACCCAGTACTTC. Translated, it gives CASSFGGAEETQYF.

The chain uses TRBV6-1 and TRBJ2-7, with D possibly TRBD2 on 6 matching bases. Deletions cut 2 bases from V and 3 bases from J, with 14 bases between. Germline V gene lookup returns CDR1 MNHNS and CDR2 SASEGT. The CDR3 contains 15 residues. In nucleotides, the CDR3 is TGTGCCAGCAGTGAACCGGCGGGGAGCGACTACGAGCAGTACTTC. This codes for CASSEPAGSDYEQYF.

This clonotype has ten or more counts. The V call is TRBV9, the J call TRBJ1-1, with unresolved D. Germline V CDR1 and CDR2: SGDLS, YYNGEE. Trimming removed 3 bases from V and 3 bases from J, with 6 bases in between. This CDR3 is 12 amino acids long. CDR3 sequence (DNA): TGTGCCAGCAGCGCGGGGTACACTGAAGCTTTCTTT. It translates to CASSAGYTEAFF.